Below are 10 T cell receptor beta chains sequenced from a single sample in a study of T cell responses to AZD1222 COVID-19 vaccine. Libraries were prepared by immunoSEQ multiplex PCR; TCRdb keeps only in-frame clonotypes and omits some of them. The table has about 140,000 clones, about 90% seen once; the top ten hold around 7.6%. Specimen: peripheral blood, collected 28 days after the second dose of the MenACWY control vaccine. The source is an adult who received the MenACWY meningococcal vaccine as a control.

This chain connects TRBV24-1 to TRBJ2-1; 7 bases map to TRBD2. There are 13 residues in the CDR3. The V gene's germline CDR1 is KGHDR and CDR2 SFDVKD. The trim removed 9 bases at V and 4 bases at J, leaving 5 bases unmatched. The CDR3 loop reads CATATSPYNEQFF. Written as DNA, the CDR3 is TGTGCCACCGCGACTAGCCCATACAATGAGCAGTTCTTC.

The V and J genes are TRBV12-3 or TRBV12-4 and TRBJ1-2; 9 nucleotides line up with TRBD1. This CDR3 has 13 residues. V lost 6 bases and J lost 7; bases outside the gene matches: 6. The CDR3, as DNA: TGTGCCAGCAGCCGGGACAGGGATTTTGGCTACACCTTC. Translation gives CASSRDRDFGYTF.

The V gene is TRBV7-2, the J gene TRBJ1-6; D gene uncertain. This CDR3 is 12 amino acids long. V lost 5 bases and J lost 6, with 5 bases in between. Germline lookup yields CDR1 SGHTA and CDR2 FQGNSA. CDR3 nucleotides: TGTGCCAGCAGCCATAGTAATTCACCCCTCCACTTT. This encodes CASSHSNSPLHF. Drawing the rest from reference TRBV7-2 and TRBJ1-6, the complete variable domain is GAGVSQSPSNKVTEKGKDVELRCDPISGHTALYWYRQSLGQGLEFLIYFQGNSAPDKSGLPSDRFSAERTGGSVSTLTIQRTQQEDSAVYLCASSHSNSPLHFGNGTRLTVT.

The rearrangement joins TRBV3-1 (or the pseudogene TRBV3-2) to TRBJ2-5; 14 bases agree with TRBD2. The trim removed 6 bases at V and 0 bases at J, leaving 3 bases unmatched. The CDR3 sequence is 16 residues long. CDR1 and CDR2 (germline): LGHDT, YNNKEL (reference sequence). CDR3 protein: CASRRLAGGHQETQYF. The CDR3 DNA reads TGTGCCAGCAGGCGACTAGCGGGGGGGCACCAAGAGACCCAGTACTTC.

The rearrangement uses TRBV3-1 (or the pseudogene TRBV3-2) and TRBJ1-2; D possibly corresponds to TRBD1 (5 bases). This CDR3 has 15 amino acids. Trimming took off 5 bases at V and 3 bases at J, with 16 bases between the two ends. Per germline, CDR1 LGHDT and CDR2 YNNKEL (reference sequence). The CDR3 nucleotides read TGTGCCAGCAGCGCCCGGGGCAGGGAGCACTATGGCTACACCTTC. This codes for CASSARGREHYGYTF.

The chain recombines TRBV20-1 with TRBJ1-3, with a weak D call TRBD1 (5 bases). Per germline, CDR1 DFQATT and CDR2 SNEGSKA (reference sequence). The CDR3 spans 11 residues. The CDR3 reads CSGAGGNTIYF. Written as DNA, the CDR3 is TGCAGCGGGGCTGGTGGAAACACCATATATTTT.

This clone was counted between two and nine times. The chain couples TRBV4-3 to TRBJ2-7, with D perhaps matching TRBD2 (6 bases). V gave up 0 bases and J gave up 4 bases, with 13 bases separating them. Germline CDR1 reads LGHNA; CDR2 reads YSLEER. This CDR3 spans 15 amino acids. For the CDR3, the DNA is TGCGCCAGCAGCCAAGAGTCGGGGGTACGTTACGAGCAGTACTTC. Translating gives CASSQESGVRYEQYF.

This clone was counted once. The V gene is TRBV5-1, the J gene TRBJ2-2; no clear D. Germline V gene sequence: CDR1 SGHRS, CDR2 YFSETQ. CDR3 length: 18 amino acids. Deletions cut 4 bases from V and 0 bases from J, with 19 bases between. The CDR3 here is CASSTWNLNPANTGELFF. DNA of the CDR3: TGCGCCAGCAGCACCTGGAATCTCAATCCCGCGAACACCGGGGAGCTGTTTTTT.

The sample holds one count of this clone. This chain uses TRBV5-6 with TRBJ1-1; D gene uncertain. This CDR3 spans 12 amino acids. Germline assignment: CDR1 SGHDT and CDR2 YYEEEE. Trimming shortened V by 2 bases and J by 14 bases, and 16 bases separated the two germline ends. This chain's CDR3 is CASSLAHPVGFF. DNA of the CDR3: TGTGCCAGCAGCTTAGCACACCCTGTGGGATTCTTT. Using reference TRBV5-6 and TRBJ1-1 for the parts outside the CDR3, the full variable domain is DAGVTQSPTHLIKTRGQQVTLRCSPKSGHDTVSWYQQALGQGPQFIFQYYEEEERQRGNFPDRFSGHQFPNYSSELNVNALLLGDSALYLCASSLAHPVGFFGQGTRLTVV.

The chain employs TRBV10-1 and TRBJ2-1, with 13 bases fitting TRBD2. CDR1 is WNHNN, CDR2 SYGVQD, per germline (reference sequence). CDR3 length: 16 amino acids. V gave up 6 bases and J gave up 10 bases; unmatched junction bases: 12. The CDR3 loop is CASRNRPGLAGHEQFF. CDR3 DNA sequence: TGCGCCAGCAGAAATCGCCCGGGACTAGCGGGGCACGAGCAGTTCTTC.